This T cell receptor (beta chain) was recovered during a study of blood T cell repertoires in COVID-19. This table comes from immunoSEQ multiplex PCR, and its TCRdb copy is limited to in-frame clones, with some not included. Of fewer than 400,000 clones detected, over 80% appear once; the ten largest clones hold approximately 9%. The CDR3 is 18 amino acids. From germline, CDR1 is MNHEY and CDR2 SVGEGT. Trimming shortened V by 0 bases and J by 1 base, and 16 bases separated the two germline ends. The source is a woman aged 18-29 years who had recovered from COVID-19. The chain has TRBV6-2 or TRBV6-3 and TRBJ1-3; no reliable D call. Sequencing used PBMCs or T cells enriched from blood (not recorded which). CDR3 bases: TGTGCCAGCAGTTACTCGAAGTTGGCTTCATGGTCTGGAAACACCATATATTTT. This codes for CASSYSKLASWSGNTIYF.